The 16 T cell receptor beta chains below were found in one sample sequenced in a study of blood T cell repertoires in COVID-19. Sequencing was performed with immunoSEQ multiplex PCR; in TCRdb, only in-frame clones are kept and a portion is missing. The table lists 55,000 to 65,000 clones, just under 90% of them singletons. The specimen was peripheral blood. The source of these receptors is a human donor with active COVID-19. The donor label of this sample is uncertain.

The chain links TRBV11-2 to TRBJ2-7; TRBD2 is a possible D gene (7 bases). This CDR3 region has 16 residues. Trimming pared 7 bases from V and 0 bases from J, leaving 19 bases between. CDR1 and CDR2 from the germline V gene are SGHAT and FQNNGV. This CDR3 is CASTDPGGPSSYEQYF. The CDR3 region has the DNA TGTGCCAGCACCGATCCCGGGGGGCCCAGCTCCTACGAGCAGTACTTC.

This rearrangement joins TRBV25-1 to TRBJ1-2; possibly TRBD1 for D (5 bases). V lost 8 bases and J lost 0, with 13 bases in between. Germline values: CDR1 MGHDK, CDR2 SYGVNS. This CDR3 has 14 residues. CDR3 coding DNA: TGTGCCAGCTCTCCAGGGTTCTCTAACTATGGCTACACCTTC. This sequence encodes CASSPGFSNYGYTF.

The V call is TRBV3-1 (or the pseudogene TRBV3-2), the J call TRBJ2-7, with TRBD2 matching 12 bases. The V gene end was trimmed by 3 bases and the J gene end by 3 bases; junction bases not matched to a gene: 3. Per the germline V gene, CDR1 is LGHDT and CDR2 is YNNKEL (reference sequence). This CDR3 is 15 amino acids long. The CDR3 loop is CASSQGLAGFYEQYF. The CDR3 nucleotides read TGTGCCAGCAGCCAGGGACTAGCGGGTTTCTACGAGCAGTACTTC.

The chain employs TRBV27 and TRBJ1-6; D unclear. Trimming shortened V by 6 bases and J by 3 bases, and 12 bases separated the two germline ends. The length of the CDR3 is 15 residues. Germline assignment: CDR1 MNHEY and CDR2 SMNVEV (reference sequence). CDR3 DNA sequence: TGTGCCAGCAGGGTCGGACTGAACTATAATTCACCCCTCCACTTT. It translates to CASRVGLNYNSPLHF.

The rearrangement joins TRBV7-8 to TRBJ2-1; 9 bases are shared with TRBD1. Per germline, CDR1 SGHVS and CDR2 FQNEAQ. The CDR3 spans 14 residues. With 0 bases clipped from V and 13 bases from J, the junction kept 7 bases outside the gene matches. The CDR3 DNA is TGTGCCAGCAGCTTAGCGCGGACAGGGGTTGAACAGTTCTTC. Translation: CASSLARTGVEQFF.

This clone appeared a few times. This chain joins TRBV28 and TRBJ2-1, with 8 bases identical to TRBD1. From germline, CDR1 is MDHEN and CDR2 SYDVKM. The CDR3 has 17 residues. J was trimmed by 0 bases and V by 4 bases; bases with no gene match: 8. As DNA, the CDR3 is TGTGCCAGCAGTTATCCAGGGACAGGTGACTCCTACAATGAGCAGTTCTTC. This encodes CASSYPGTGDSYNEQFF.

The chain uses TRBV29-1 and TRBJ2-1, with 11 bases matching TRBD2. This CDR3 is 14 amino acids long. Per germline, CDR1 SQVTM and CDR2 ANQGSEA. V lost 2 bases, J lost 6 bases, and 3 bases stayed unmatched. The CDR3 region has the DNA TGCAGCGTTGAATGGCTAGCGGGAGGCAATGAGCAGTTCTTC. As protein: CSVEWLAGGNEQFF.

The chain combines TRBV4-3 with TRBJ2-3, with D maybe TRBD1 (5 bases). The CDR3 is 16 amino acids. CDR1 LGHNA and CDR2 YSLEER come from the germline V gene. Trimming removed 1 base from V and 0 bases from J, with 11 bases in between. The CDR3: CASSQVGEPSTDTQYF. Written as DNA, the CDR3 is TGCGCCAGCAGCCAAGTAGGGGAACCTAGCACAGATACGCAGTATTTT.

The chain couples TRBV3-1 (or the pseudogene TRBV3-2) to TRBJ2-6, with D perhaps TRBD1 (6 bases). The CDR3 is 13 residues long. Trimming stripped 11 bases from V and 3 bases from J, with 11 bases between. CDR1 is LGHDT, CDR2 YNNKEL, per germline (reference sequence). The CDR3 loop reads CAHTGIGANVLTF. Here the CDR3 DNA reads TGTGCCCATACAGGGATTGGGGCCAACGTCCTGACTTTC.

CDR3 loop: CASSLEWGQVNGELFF. CDR3 DNA: TGTGCCAGCAGCTTAGAGTGGGGGCAGGTTAACGGGGAGCTGTTTTTT. The rearrangement joins TRBV7-2 to TRBJ2-2; D perhaps matches TRBD1 (6 bases). The CDR3 consists of 16 residues. Germline CDR1 reads SGHTA; CDR2 reads FQGNSA. V was shortened by 1 base and J by 7 bases, with 16 bases between the two germline ends.

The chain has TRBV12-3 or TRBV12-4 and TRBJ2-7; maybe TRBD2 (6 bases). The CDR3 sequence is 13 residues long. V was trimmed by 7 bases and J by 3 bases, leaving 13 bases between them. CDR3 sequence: CASTPGVVYEQYF. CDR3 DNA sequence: TGTGCCAGCACCCCGGGGGTCGTCTACGAGCAGTACTTC.

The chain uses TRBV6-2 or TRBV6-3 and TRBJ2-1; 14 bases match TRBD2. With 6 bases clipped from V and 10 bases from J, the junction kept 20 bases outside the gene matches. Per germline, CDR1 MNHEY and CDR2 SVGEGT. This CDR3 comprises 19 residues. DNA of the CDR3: TGTGCCAGCAGCCAGAACCCGGGACTAGCGGGAGCCCACGCGGGAGAGCAGTTCTTC. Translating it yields CASSQNPGLAGAHAGEQFF.

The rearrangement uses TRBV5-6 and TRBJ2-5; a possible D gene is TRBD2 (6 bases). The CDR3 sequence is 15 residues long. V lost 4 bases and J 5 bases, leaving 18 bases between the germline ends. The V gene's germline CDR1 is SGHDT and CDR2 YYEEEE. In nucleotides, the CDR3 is TGTGCCAGCAGCCCCGGTGGGGGACTTGGGGAGACCCAGTACTTC. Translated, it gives CASSPGGGLGETQYF.

CDR3 sequence reads: CASRYTGDTQYF. CDR3 coding DNA: TGTGCCAGCAGATACACAGGGGATACGCAGTATTTT. The V and J genes are TRBV11-2 and TRBJ2-3; TRBD1 might be the D (6 bases). The V gene's germline CDR1 is SGHAT and CDR2 FQNNGV. The CDR3 sequence is 12 residues long. V was trimmed by 6 bases and J by 6 bases, leaving 10 bases between them.

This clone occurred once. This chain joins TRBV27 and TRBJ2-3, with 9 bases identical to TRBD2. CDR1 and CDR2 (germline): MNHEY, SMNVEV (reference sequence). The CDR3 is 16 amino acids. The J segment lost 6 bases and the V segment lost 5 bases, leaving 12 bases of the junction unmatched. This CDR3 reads CASSVTSGVDSDTQYF. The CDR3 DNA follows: TGTGCCAGCAGTGTGACTAGCGGAGTGGATAGCGATACGCAGTATTTT.

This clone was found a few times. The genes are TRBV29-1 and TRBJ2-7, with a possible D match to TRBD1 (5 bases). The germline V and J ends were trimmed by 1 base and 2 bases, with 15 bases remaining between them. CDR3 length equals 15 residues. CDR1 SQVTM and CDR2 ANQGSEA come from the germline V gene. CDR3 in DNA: TGCAGCGTTGAAGGGTGGCGTCAGGGAACCTACGAGCAGTACTTC. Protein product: CSVEGWRQGTYEQYF.